The T cell receptor (beta chain) described here comes from a study of blood T cell repertoires in COVID-19. Assay used: immunoSEQ multiplex PCR; TCRdb lists only in-frame clones, some missing. The data hold roughly 250,000 clones, with approximately 83% observed a single time. The CDR3 loop spans 16 amino acids. CDR1 and CDR2 (germline): MNHEY, SVGEGT. After removal of 2 bases from V and 4 bases from J, the junction contained 9 bases not matched to a gene. This TCR was recovered from a woman under 40 who had recovered from COVID-19. The chain links TRBV6-2 or TRBV6-3 to TRBJ2-5, with 8 bases aligning to TRBD1. Sequenced sample: PBMCs or T cells enriched from blood (not recorded which). The CDR3 DNA follows: TGTGCCAGCAGTTACCTCCGGACAGGGTATGGAGAGACCCAGTACTTC. Encoded protein: CASSYLRTGYGETQYF.